The 17 T cell receptor beta chains below were found in one sample sequenced in a study of blood T cell repertoires in COVID-19. The data were produced by immunoSEQ multiplex PCR, yet TCRdb's version contains in-frame clones alone and is incomplete. The sample comprises approximately 250,000 clones, over 80% of which are singletons, and roughly 4.3% rests with the top ten. Material: PBMCs or T cells enriched from blood (not recorded which). All receptors derive from a woman in her 30s with acute COVID-19.

CDR3 DNA: TGTGCCAGCAGCTTAAGTAGCGGGAGGATTGTAGATACGCAGTATTTT. Its protein is CASSLSSGRIVDTQYF. The gene calls are TRBV7-9 and TRBJ2-3; TRBD2 aligns across 10 bases. The germline V gene encodes CDR1 SEHNR and CDR2 FQNEAQ (reference sequence). The V gene end was trimmed by 2 bases and the J gene end by 5 bases; junction bases not matched to a gene: 7. There are 16 residues in the CDR3.

This clone was seen once. V gene TRBV6-5 combines with J gene TRBJ1-1, with a weak D call TRBD1 (6 bases). Germline loops: CDR1 MNHEY, CDR2 SVGAGI. V was cut by 7 bases and J by 5 bases, with 17 bases left in between. CDR3 size: 14 residues. The DNA of the CDR3 is TGTGCCAGCACCCCGACAGGACGTCGGACTGAAGCTTTCTTT. Translating it yields CASTPTGRRTEAFF.

The CDR3 loop is CASSPDTHTEAFF. CDR3 sequence (DNA): TGTGCCAGCAGCCCGGACACTCACACTGAAGCTTTCTTT. The V call is TRBV9, the J call TRBJ1-1, with a weak D call TRBD1 (5 bases). Trimming removed 4 bases from V and 3 bases from J, with 10 bases in between. There are 13 residues in the CDR3. Germline V gives CDR1 SGDLS, CDR2 YYNGEE. The full variable domain, with the rest looked up from reference TRBV9 and TRBJ1-1, is DSGVTQTPKHLITATGQRVTLRCSPRSGDLSVYWYQQSLDQGLQFLIQYYNGEERAKGNILERFSAQQFPDLHSELNLSSLELGDSALYFCASSPDTHTEAFFGQGTRLTVV.

This clone has just a few counts. Within the sample, other DNA sequences also encode this same CDR3. The chain carries TRBV5-4 and TRBJ2-1, with D perhaps matching TRBD2 (6 bases). Deletions cut 4 bases from V and 0 bases from J, with 11 bases between. The CDR3 runs to 15 residues. Germline values: CDR1 SGHNT, CDR2 YYREEE (reference sequence). The CDR3 coding sequence is TGTGCCAGCAGCCGGCGGGATAGCTCCTACAATGAGCAGTTCTTC. Its protein product is CASSRRDSSYNEQFF.

V is TRBV29-1 and J is TRBJ2-3; 8 bases fit TRBD2. CDR3 length: 14 residues. Germline loops: CDR1 SQVTM, CDR2 ANQGSEA. Germline trimming cut 4 bases from V and 4 bases from J; bases unmatched to any gene: 7. This CDR3 reads CSVVVRGGADTQYF. CDR3 nucleotide sequence: TGCAGCGTTGTTGTTCGGGGGGGGGCAGATACGCAGTATTTT.

The rearrangement links TRBV7-2 to TRBJ2-1, with D hard to call. V dropped 1 base and J dropped 4 bases, with 8 bases sitting between them. CDR1 is SGHTA, CDR2 FQGNSA, per germline. The CDR3 contains 14 residues. CDR3 DNA sequence: TGTGCCAGCAGCTTAGGTTCGCGGTACAATGAGCAGTTCTTC. It specifies CASSLGSRYNEQFF.

J is TRBJ1-2 and V is TRBV28; perhaps TRBD1 as D (5 bases). V gave up 7 bases and J gave up 8 bases, with 20 bases separating them. The CDR3 spans 14 residues. In germline, CDR1 is MDHEN, CDR2 SYDVKM. As DNA, the CDR3 is TGTGCCAGCAACCGAAATAAAGGGGCAGGCGGCTACACCTTC. It is translated as CASNRNKGAGGYTF.

The chain recombines TRBV7-2 with TRBJ2-3; TRBD1 aligns across 10 bases. CDR1 is SGHTA, CDR2 FQGNSA, per germline. The J segment lost 2 bases and the V segment lost 5 bases, leaving 10 bases of the junction unmatched. The CDR3 is 17 amino acids. The CDR3 nucleotides are TGTGCCAGCAGCCTTGTCGGGACAGGGGTCGACACAGATACGCAGTATTTT. Its protein is CASSLVGTGVDTDTQYF.

The chain recombines TRBV15 with TRBJ2-7, with TRBD1 matching over 8 bases. The CDR3 covers 15 residues. After removal of 0 bases from V and 2 bases from J, the junction contained 3 bases not matched to a gene. In germline, CDR1 is LNHNV, CDR2 YYDKDF (reference sequence). The CDR3 loop is CATSREQGEAYEQYF. The DNA for the CDR3 is TGTGCCACCAGCAGAGAACAGGGGGAGGCCTACGAGCAGTACTTC.

This clone appeared a single time. The V gene is TRBV7-9, the J gene TRBJ2-2; 10 bases map to TRBD2. The CDR3 covers 16 residues. Germline CDR1 reads SEHNR; CDR2 reads FQNEAQ (reference sequence). V gave up 2 bases and J gave up 4 bases; unmatched junction bases: 4. The CDR3, as DNA: TGTGCCAGCAGCTTATGGCTAGCGGGGGCCACCGGGGAGCTGTTTTTT. Encoded protein: CASSLWLAGATGELFF.

The rearrangement joins TRBV19 to TRBJ2-1; 11 bases map to TRBD2. The junction had 8 bases not matched to a gene; V was cut back by 4 bases and J by 3 bases. The CDR3 is made up of 17 amino acids. CDR1 LNHDA and CDR2 SQIVND come from the germline V gene (reference sequence). CDR3 amino acids: CASSNLVTSGIYNEQFF. The CDR3, as DNA: TGTGCCAGTAGTAACTTGGTGACTAGCGGGATCTACAATGAGCAGTTCTTC. Filled out from reference TRBV19 and TRBJ2-1, the complete variable domain reads DGGITQSPKYLFRKEGQNVTLSCEQNLNHDAMYWYRQDPGQGLRLIYYSQIVNDFQKGDIAEGYSVSREKKESFPLTVTSAQKNPTAFYLCASSNLVTSGIYNEQFFGPGTRLTVL.

The rearrangement uses TRBV5-1 and TRBJ2-3; D is possibly TRBD1 (6 bases). The CDR3 extends over 14 amino acids. V was pared by 4 bases and J by 2 bases, with 11 bases between. Germline CDR1 reads SGHRS; CDR2 reads YFSETQ. CDR3 nucleotide sequence: TGCGCCAGCAGCCCTCAGGGGACCACAGATACGCAGTATTTT. Translation gives CASSPQGTTDTQYF.

This chain connects TRBV28 to TRBJ2-7, with TRBD1 matching 8 bases. The length of the CDR3 is 16 residues. The ends lost 4 bases at V and 1 base at J; junction bases unmatched: 9. CDR1 and CDR2 (germline): MDHEN, SYDVKM. The CDR3 coding sequence is TGTGCCAGCAGTTCCACGACCACAGGGGGTTCCTACGAGCAGTACTTC. Protein product: CASSSTTTGGSYEQYF.

J is TRBJ2-2 and V is TRBV6-5; D is perhaps TRBD2 (6 bases). This CDR3 has 15 residues. Per the germline V gene, CDR1 is MNHEY and CDR2 is SVGAGI. V was clipped by 5 bases and J by 6 bases, with 16 bases between them. CDR3 sequence (DNA): TGTGCCAGCAGTCCGGGGACTCAAGTGTCCGGGGAGCTGTTTTTT. It yields the protein CASSPGTQVSGELFF.

The chain combines TRBV6-5 with TRBJ2-5; 7 nucleotides match TRBD2. Losses at the gene ends were 6 bases for V and 4 bases for J; bases not matched to a gene: 5. CDR3 size: 13 residues. Germline CDR1 is MNHEY and CDR2 is SVGAGI. CDR3 loop: CASRVGGGETQYF. The CDR3 nucleotides read TGTGCCAGCAGGGTTGGGGGGGGAGAGACCCAGTACTTC.

The chain recombines TRBV13 with TRBJ1-5; 8 bases agree with TRBD1. The J segment lost 0 bases and the V segment lost 5 bases, leaving 3 bases of the junction unmatched. This CDR3 has 15 amino acids. Germline lookup yields CDR1 PRHDT and CDR2 FYEKMQ (reference sequence). In nucleotides, the CDR3 is TGTGCCAGCAGCCACAGGGGGGATAGCAATCAGCCCCAGCATTTT. Translated: CASSHRGDSNQPQHF.

This chain uses TRBV7-3 with TRBJ2-1; D is possibly TRBD2 (6 bases). V lost 6 bases, J lost 4 bases, and 13 bases lay in between. CDR1 SGHTA and CDR2 FQGTGA come from the germline V gene. This CDR3 comprises 14 residues. CDR3 nucleotides: TGTGCCAGCAGTAATAGCGGAGGTTACAATGAGCAGTTCTTC. Residues: CASSNSGGYNEQFF.